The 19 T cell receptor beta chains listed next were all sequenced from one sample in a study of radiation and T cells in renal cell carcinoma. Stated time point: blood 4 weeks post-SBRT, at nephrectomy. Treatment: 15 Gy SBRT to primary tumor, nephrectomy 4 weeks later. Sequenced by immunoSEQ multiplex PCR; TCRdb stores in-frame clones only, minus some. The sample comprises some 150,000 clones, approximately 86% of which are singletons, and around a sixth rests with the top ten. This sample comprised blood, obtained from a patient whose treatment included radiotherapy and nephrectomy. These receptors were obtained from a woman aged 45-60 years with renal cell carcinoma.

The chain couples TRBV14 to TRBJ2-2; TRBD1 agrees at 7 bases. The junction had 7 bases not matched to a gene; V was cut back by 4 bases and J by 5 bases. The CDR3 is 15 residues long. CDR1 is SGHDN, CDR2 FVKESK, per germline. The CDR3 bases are TGTGCCAGCAGCCCCTGGACAGGCACAACCGGGGAGCTGTTTTTT. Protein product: CASSPWTGTTGELFF.

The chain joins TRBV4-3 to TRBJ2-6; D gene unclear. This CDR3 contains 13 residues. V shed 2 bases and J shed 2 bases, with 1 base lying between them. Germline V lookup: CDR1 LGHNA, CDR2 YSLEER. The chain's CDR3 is CASSQTGANVLTF. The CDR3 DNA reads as TGCGCCAGCAGCCAAACTGGGGCCAACGTCCTGACTTTC.

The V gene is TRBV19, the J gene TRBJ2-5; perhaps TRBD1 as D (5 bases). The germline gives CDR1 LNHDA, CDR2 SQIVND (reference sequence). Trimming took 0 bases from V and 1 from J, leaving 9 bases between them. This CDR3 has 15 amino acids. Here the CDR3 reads CASSIERTTQETQYF. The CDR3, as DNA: TGTGCCAGTAGTATAGAAAGGACAACCCAAGAGACCCAGTACTTC.

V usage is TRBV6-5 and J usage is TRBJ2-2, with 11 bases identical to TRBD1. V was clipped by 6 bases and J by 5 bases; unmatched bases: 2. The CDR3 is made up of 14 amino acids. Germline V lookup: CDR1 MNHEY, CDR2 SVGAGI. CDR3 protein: CASRDRGRTGELFF. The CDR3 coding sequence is TGTGCCAGCAGGGACAGGGGGCGAACCGGGGAGCTGTTTTTT.

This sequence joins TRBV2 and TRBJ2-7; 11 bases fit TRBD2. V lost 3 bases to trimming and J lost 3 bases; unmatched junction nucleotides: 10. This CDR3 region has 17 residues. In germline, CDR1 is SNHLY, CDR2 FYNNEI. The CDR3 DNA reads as TGTGCCAGCAGTGATAATCTTCGACTAGCGGGGCGCTACGAGCAGTACTTC. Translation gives CASSDNLRLAGRYEQYF. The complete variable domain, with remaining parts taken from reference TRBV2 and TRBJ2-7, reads EPEVTQTPSHQVTQMGQEVILRCVPISNHLYFYWYRQILGQKVEFLVSFYNNEISEKSEIFDDQFSVERPDGSNFTLKIRSTKLEDSAMYFCASSDNLRLAGRYEQYFGPGTRLTVT.

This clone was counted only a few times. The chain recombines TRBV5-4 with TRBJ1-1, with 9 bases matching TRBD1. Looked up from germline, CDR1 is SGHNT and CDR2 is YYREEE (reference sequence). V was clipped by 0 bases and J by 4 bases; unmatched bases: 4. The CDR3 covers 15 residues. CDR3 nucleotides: TGTGCCAGCAGCTTGGGGACAGGGGCGGGCACTGAAGCTTTCTTT. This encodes CASSLGTGAGTEAFF.

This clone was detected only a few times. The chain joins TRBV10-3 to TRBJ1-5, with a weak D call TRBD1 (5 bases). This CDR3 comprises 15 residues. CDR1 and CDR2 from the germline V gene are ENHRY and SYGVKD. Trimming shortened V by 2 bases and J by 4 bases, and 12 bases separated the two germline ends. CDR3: CAISEPDSLNQPQHF. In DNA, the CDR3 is TGTGCCATCAGTGAGCCTGACAGCCTTAATCAGCCCCAGCATTTT.

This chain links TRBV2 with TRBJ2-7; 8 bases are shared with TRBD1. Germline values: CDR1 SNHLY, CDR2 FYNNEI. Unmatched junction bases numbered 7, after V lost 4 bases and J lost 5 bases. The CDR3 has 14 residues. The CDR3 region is CASSVGQGSHEQYF. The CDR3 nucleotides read TGTGCCAGCAGTGTTGGACAGGGAAGCCACGAGCAGTACTTC.

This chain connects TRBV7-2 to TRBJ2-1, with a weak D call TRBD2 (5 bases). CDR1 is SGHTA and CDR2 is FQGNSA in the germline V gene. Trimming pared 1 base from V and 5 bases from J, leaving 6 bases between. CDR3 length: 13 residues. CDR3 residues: CASSLDGNNEQFF. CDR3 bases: TGTGCCAGCAGCTTAGACGGGAACAATGAGCAGTTCTTC.

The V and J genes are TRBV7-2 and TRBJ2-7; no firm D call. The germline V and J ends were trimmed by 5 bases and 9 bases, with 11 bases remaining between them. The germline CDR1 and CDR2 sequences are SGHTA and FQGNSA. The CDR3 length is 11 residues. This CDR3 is CASSERLGQYF. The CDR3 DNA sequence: TGTGCCAGCAGCGAGCGATTGGGGCAGTACTTC. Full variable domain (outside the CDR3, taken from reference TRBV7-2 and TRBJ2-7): GAGVSQSPSNKVTEKGKDVELRCDPISGHTALYWYRQSLGQGLEFLIYFQGNSAPDKSGLPSDRFSAERTGGSVSTLTIQRTQQEDSAVYLCASSERLGQYFGPGTRLTVT.

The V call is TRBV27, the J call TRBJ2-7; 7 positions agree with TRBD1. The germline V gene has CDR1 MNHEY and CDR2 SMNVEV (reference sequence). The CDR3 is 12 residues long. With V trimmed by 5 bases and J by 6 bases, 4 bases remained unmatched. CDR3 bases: TGTGCCAGCAGTAGGACAGGAGGCGAGCAGTACTTC. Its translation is CASSRTGGEQYF.

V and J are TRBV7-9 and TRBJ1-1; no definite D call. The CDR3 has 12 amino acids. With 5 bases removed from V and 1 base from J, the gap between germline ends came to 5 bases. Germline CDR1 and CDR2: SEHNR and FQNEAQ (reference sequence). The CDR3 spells CASSQKNTEAFF. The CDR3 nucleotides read TGTGCCAGCAGCCAAAAGAACACTGAAGCTTTCTTT.

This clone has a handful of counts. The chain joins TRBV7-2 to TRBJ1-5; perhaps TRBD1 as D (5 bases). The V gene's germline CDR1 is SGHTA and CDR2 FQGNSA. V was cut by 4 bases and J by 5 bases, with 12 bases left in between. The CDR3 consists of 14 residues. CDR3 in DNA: TGTGCCAGCAGCTCCACAGGCGGGTATCAGCCCCAGCATTTT. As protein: CASSSTGGYQPQHF.

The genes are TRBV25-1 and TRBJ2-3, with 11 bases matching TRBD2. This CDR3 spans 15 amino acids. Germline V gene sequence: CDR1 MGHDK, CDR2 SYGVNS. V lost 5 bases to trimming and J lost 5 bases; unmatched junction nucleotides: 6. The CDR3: CASSIAGGGGDTQYF. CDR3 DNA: TGTGCCAGCAGTATAGCGGGAGGGGGGGGAGATACGCAGTATTTT.

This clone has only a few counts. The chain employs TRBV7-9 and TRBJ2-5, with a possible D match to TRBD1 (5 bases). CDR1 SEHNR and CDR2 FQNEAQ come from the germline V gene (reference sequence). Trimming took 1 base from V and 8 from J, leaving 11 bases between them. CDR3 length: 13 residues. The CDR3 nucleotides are TGTGCCAGCAGCTTAGTCGCAGGGCAAACCCAGTACTTC. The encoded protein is CASSLVAGQTQYF. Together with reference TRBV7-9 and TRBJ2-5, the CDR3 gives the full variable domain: DTGVSQNPRHKITKRGQNVTFRCDPISEHNRLYWYRQTLGQGPEFLTYFQNEAQLEKSRLLSDRFSAERPKGSFSTLEIQRTEQGDSAMYLCASSLVAGQTQYFGPGTRLLVL.

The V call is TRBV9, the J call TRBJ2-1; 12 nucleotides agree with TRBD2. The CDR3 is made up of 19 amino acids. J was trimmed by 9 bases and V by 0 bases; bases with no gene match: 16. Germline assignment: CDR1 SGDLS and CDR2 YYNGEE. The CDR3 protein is CASSVAGGGTSGQLVEQFF. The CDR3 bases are TGTGCCAGCAGCGTAGCTGGGGGCGGGACTAGCGGGCAATTAGTTGAGCAGTTCTTC.

The CDR3 region is CAWSFGPEQPQHF. The CDR3 DNA reads as TGTGCCTGGAGTTTCGGACCCGAACAGCCCCAGCATTTT. The chain is built from TRBV30 and TRBJ1-5, with D unresolved. The CDR3 runs to 13 residues. CDR1 is GTSNPN and CDR2 is SVGIG in the germline V gene (reference sequence). Trimming left V 2 bases short and J 7 bases short, with 12 bases between.

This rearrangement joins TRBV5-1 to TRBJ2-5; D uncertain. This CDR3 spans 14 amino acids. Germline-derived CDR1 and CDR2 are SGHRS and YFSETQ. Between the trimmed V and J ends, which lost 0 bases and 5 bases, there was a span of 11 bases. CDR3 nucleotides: TGCGCCAGCAGCTTGGAGCCTTCCCTCGAGACCCAGTACTTC. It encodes CASSLEPSLETQYF.

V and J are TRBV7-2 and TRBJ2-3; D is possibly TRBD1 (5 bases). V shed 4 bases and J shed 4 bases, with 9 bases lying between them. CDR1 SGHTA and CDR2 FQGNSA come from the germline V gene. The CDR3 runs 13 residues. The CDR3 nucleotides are TGTGCCAGCAGCTGGCAGGGTGCAGATACGCAGTATTTT. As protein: CASSWQGADTQYF.